This T cell receptor beta chain is from a study of cytomegalovirus exposure and HLA in healthy donors. The study's findings and limits: Further analysis, carried out later, found HLA-associated TCR beta chains more clonally expanded than equally common other chains.

V lost 5 bases and J lost 0, with 7 bases in between. The V gene's germline CDR1 is SNHLY and CDR2 FYNNEI. There are 13 residues in the CDR3. Comment on this clone: As yet, its antigen is unknown.

Both 60 Vbeta primers and 13 Jbeta primers went into the PCR. Generated by immunoSEQ multiplex PCR, the TCRdb table keeps only in-frame clones and is missing some. This table holds around 90,000 clones, roughly 78% found once. This chain links TRBV2 with TRBJ1-1; perhaps TRBD1 as D (5 bases). The receptor was derived from a man aged 25-45 years in good health and CMV-seronegative. Sample: PBMCs. The CDR3, as DNA: TGTGCCAGCAGTCAACAGGTGAACACTGAAGCTTTCTTT. Amino acid sequence: CASSQQVNTEAFF.